Listed below are T cell receptor beta chains from one sample, sequenced in a study of blood T cell repertoires in COVID-19. Sequencing was performed with immunoSEQ multiplex PCR; in TCRdb, only in-frame clones are kept and a portion is missing. Here the sample spans some 300,000 clones, roughly 86% being singletons. The sample taken for sequencing was peripheral blood. These receptors were obtained from a woman under 40 with COVID-19, enrolled during active disease. CDR3s include the opening cysteine and the closing phenylalanine or tryptophan. D genes are given only for firm matches. Only some rows state a clone size, as once, few, many or a class for expanded clones.

J gene | D gene | clone size | V gene | CDR3 protein
TRBJ2-7 | TRBD2 | - | TRBV5-1 | CASSWASGGANEQYF
TRBJ2-5 | - | - | TRBV6-5 | CASSPGLGIETQYF
TRBJ1-2 | - | - | TRBV18 | CASSPEGDGYTF
TRBJ2-3 | - | - | TRBV6-5 | CASSFAGGTDTQYF
TRBJ2-5 | TRBD2 | - | TRBV7-2 | CASSSSGGPGETQYF
TRBJ1-2 | - | - | TRBV6-6 | CASSYDSVRVYGYTF
TRBJ1-2 | - | - | TRBV5-1 | CASSFDRIHQVNYGYTF
TRBJ1-1 | - | - | TRBV11-3 | CASRGGTEAFF
TRBJ2-3 | TRBD1 | - | TRBV2 | CASSAQGQGITDTQYF
TRBJ2-3 | TRBD2 | - | TRBV4-1 | CASSQAFLAEDTQYF
TRBJ1-1 | - | - | TRBV2 | CASSSRGGHTEAFF
TRBJ2-3 | - | - | TRBV11-2 | CASSLVSGGLTDTQYF
TRBJ2-1 | - | - | TRBV5-8 | CASSLAPGEQFF
TRBJ1-5 | - | medium-sized | TRBV4-2 | CASSQDQEGQPQHF
TRBJ2-5 | - | - | TRBV7-2 | CASSLGGREAETQYF
TRBJ1-2 | TRBD1 | - | TRBV15 | CATSRGGTGDYGYTF
TRBJ1-2 | TRBD1 | - | TRBV5-4 | CASSSPGTGAVDGYTF
TRBJ2-5 | - | - | TRBV7-2 | CASSLAGGRETQYF
TRBJ2-1 | - | once | TRBV9 | CASSTLTPGYSGDEQFF
TRBJ1-1 | - | - | TRBV29-1 | CSVEGRGLHMNTEAFF
TRBJ1-5 | - | - | TRBV5-5 | CASSPGLNSNQPQHF
TRBJ1-1 | - | - | TRBV5-5 | CASSLTGSDTEAFF
TRBJ2-5 | TRBD1 | - | TRBV27 | CASSSGTGLTTETQYF
TRBJ2-1 | TRBD2 | - | TRBV19 | CASSMFLAGSYEQFF
TRBJ1-1 | - | - | TRBV4-3 | CASSQETATEAFF
TRBJ1-2 | - | - | TRBV9 | CASSVMMAGGYTF
TRBJ1-1 | TRBD1 | - | TRBV19 | CASSERQGRDSTEAFF
TRBJ1-3 | TRBD1 | - | TRBV27 | CASSTWTGESGNTIYF
TRBJ1-1 | - | - | TRBV12-3/TRBV12-4 | CASSLVRGAKAFF
TRBJ1-1 | - | - | TRBV6-5 | CASSSSAEAFF
TRBJ1-1 | - | - | TRBV6-5 | CATYKGGGPNTEAFF
TRBJ2-3 | - | once | TRBV28 | CASSDGGRIDTQYF
TRBJ1-1 | - | - | TRBV7-2 | CASSANPGEATEAFF
TRBJ2-5 | - | - | TRBV7-2 | CASSLAIGGRETQYF
TRBJ1-5 | TRBD1 | - | TRBV18 | CASSATDRARDQPQHF
TRBJ1-1 | TRBD1 | - | TRBV28 | CASSLRQGIGVEAFF
TRBJ1-2 | TRBD1 | - | TRBV7-9 | CASSPTGGNGYTF
TRBJ1-1 | TRBD1 | - | TRBV9 | CASSVGQVTNTEAFF